These 10 T cell receptor beta chains were all obtained from the same sample, sequenced in a study of Ad26.COV2.S vaccination and SARS-CoV-2 variants. The treatment was: roughly 19 received Ad26.COV2.S at low or high dose, single or two shots; roughly five received placebo; per-sample allocation not given. The samples were gathered on day 63 after the first injection of vaccine or placebo. Profiled with immunoSEQ multiplex PCR; TCRdb holds only in-frame clones, not every one. This table holds around 450,000 clones, 80% to 90% found once. Sequences were derived from peripheral blood, sampled in a trial of Ad26.COV2.S vaccine versus placebo. Receptors were obtained from a person aged 18 to 65 who received the Ad26.COV2.S COVID-19 vaccine or a placebo.

The chain employs TRBV21-1 and TRBJ1-1. TRBV21-1 is a documented pseudogene. The CDR3 is made up of 17 amino acids. In DNA form, the CDR3 reads TGTGCCAGCAGCAACGGTGGAGGTCGGACCATGAACACTGAAGCTTTCTTT. Translating it yields CASSNGGGRTMNTEAFF.

This clone was observed once. V and J are TRBV29-1 and TRBJ1-2; TRBD1 matches at 9 bases. The CDR3 contains 14 residues. Germline V gene sequence: CDR1 SQVTM, CDR2 ANQGSEA. After removal of 6 bases from V and 7 bases from J, the junction contained 12 bases not matched to a gene. CDR3 coding DNA: TGCAGCGTGAGTCAGGGACAGGGAGGTGGTGGCTACACCTTC. As protein: CSVSQGQGGGGYTF.

The gene calls are TRBV6-5 and TRBJ1-2, with 7 bases identical to TRBD1. This CDR3 is 15 amino acids long. Germline values: CDR1 MNHEY, CDR2 SVGAGI. J lost 5 bases, V lost 3 bases, and 9 bases had no gene match. In nucleotides, the CDR3 is TGTGCCAGCAGTTATAGGGGGCAGGCATATTATGGCTACACCTTC. Its translation: CASSYRGQAYYGYTF.

The V and J genes are TRBV13 and TRBJ2-1; TRBD2 agrees at 10 bases. CDR1 PRHDT and CDR2 FYEKMQ come from the germline V gene (reference sequence). The CDR3 covers 16 residues. J lost 11 bases, V lost 5 bases, and 15 bases had no gene match. The CDR3 region is CASSLKWDYSGGQQFF. CDR3 nucleotides: TGTGCCAGCAGCCTTAAGTGGGATTATAGCGGGGGGCAGCAGTTCTTC. The whole variable domain, filled in from reference TRBV13 and TRBJ2-1, reads AAGVIQSPRHLIKEKRETATLKCYPIPRHDTVYWYQQGPGQDPQFLISFYEKMQSDKGSIPDRFSAQQFSDYHSELNMSSLELGDSALYFCASSLKWDYSGGQQFFGPGTRLTVL.

This clone was found once. The rearrangement uses TRBV7-9 and TRBJ1-2, with D possibly TRBD1 on 5 matching bases. This CDR3 has 13 residues. Trimming took off 4 bases at V and 8 bases at J, with 14 bases between the two ends. The germline gives CDR1 SEHNR, CDR2 FQNEAQ (reference sequence). The CDR3 nucleotides read TGTGCCAGCAGCTCGCGGAGGGGTACGGGCTACACCTTC. Its translation: CASSSRRGTGYTF.

The chain carries TRBV30 and TRBJ1-1; 8 nucleotides align to TRBD1. This CDR3 region has 14 residues. Germline CDR1 reads GTSNPN; CDR2 reads SVGIG (reference sequence). The V gene end was trimmed by 3 bases and the J gene end by 5 bases; junction bases not matched to a gene: 8. CDR3 sequence: CAWSKDRVRTEAFF. For the CDR3, the DNA is TGTGCCTGGAGCAAGGACAGGGTTAGAACTGAAGCTTTCTTT. Based on the CDR3 plus reference TRBV30 and TRBJ1-1, the full variable domain is SQTIHQWPATLVQPVGSPLSLECTVEGTSNPNLYWYRQAAGRGLQLLFYSVGIGQISSEVPQNLSASRPQDRQFILSSKKLLLSDSGFYLCAWSKDRVRTEAFFGQGTRLTVV.

The chain is built from TRBV4-1 and TRBJ2-5, with a possible D match to TRBD1 (6 bases). Germline V gives CDR1 MGHRA, CDR2 YSYEKL. Trimming cost V 4 bases and J 2 bases, with 20 bases left between them. The length of the CDR3 is 17 residues. This CDR3 is CASSRLGPGTPQETQYF. The CDR3 DNA reads TGCGCCAGCAGCCGGCTAGGTCCAGGGACACCACAAGAGACCCAGTACTTC.

Worth noting for this clone: This CDR3 is also generated by other DNA sequences in the sample. The chain combines TRBV7-6 with TRBJ2-6; possible D gene TRBD1, 6 bases. The CDR3 contains 15 residues. The V end was cut by 5 bases, the J end by 1 base, with 9 bases between. The germline gives CDR1 SGHVS, CDR2 FNYEAQ. CDR3 DNA: TGTGCCAGCAGCCCCGGACAGTCTGGGGCCAACGTCCTGACTTTC. This gives the protein CASSPGQSGANVLTF.

The rearrangement uses TRBV3-1 (or the pseudogene TRBV3-2) and TRBJ2-7; D gene uncertain. In germline, CDR1 is LGHDT, CDR2 YNNKEL (reference sequence). V dropped 4 bases and J dropped 7 bases, with 11 bases sitting between them. CDR3 length: 12 residues. In nucleotides, the CDR3 is TGTGCCAGCAGCCTGGGCCCTCGGGAGCAGTACTTC. Its protein is CASSLGPREQYF.

The chain is built from TRBV2 and TRBJ2-3; tentative D call: TRBD2 (6 bases). Germline lookup yields CDR1 SNHLY and CDR2 FYNNEI. This CDR3 comprises 15 residues. V gave up 3 bases and J gave up 0 bases, with 10 bases separating them. The CDR3 coding sequence is TGTGCCAGCAGTGATCGAGCGGGTAGCACAGATACGCAGTATTTT. Its protein is CASSDRAGSTDTQYF.